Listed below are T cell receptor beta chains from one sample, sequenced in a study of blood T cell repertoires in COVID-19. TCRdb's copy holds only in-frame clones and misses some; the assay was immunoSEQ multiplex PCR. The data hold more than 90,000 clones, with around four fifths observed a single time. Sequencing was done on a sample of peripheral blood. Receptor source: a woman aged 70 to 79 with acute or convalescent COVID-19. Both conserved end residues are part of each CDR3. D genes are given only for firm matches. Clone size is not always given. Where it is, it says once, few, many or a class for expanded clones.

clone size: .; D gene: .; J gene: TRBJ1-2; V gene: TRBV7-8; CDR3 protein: CASSSGRDYGYTF; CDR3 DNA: TGTGCCAGCAGCTCCGGCCGGGACTATGGCTACACCTTC
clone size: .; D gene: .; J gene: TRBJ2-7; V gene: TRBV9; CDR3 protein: CASSELTGEQYF; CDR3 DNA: TGTGCCAGCAGCGAACTGACAGGCGAGCAGTACTTC
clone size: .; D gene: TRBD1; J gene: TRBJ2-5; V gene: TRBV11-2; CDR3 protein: CASSRQGALGETQYF; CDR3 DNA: TGTGCCAGCAGCCGACAGGGGGCACTTGGGGAGACCCAGTACTTC
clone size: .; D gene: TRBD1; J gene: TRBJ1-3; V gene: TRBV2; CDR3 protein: CASRSTTGTFSGNTIYF; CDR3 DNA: TGTGCCAGCAGGTCGACGACAGGGACTTTCTCTGGAAACACCATATATTTT
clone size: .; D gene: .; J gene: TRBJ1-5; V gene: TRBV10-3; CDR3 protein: CAIRGAGSNQPQHF; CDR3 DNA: TGTGCCATCAGAGGGGCAGGTAGCAATCAGCCCCAGCATTTT
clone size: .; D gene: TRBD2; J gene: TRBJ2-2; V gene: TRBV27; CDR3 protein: CASSWAGGQNTGELFF; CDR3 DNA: TGTGCCAGCAGTTGGGCGGGGGGGCAGAACACCGGGGAGCTGTTTTTT
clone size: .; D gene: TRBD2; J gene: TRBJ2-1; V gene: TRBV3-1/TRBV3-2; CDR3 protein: CASSQGRLAGVHNEQFF; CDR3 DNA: TGTGCCAGCAGCCAAGGGAGACTAGCGGGAGTGCACAATGAGCAGTTCTTC
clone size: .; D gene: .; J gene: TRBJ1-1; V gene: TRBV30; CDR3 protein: CAWRTGRDTEAFF; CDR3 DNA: TGTGCCTGGAGAACAGGGCGGGACACTGAAGCTTTCTTT
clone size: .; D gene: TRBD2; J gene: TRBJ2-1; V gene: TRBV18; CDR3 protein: CASSPLAGSGGSYNEQFF; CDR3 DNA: TGTGCCAGCTCACCACTTGCGGGTAGCGGGGGGTCGTACAATGAGCAGTTCTTC
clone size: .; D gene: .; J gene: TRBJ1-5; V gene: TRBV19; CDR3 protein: CATQGRGNQPQHF; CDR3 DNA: TGTGCCACCCAGGGGAGGGGCAATCAGCCCCAGCATTTT
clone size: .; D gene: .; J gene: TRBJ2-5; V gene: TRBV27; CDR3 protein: CASRPSYQIQETQYF; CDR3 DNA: TGTGCCAGCAGGCCCTCTTACCAGATCCAAGAGACCCAGTACTTC
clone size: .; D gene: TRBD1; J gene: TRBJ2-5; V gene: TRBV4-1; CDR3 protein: CASSQAERGPQETQYF; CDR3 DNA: TGCGCCAGCAGCCAGGCTGAGAGGGGGCCTCAAGAGACCCAGTACTTC
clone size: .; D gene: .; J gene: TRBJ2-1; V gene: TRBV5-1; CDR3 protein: CASSPNNLLVNEQFF; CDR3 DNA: TGCGCCAGCAGCCCGAATAACTTACTAGTGAATGAGCAGTTCTTC
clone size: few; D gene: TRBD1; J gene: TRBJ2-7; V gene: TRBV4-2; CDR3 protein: CASSQDLGTGEQYF; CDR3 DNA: TGTGCCAGCAGCCAAGATTTGGGGACAGGGGAGCAGTACTTC
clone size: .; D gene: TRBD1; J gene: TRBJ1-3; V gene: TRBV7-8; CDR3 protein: CASSTDRGRNTIYF; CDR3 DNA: TGTGCCAGCAGCACCGACAGGGGCAGAAACACCATATATTTT
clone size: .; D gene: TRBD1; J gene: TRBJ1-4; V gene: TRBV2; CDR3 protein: CASCRDRSNEKLFF; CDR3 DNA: TGTGCCAGCTGCCGGGACAGGTCTAATGAAAAACTGTTTTTT
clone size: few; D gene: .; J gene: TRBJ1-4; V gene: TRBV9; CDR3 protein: CASSPGQAGNEKLFF; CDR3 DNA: TGTGCCAGCAGCCCAGGCCAGGCGGGGAATGAAAAACTGTTTTTT
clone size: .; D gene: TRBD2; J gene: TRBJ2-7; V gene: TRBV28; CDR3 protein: CASRLRTSESYEQYF; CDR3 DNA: TGTGCCAGCAGGCTCCGGACTAGCGAATCCTACGAGCAGTACTTC
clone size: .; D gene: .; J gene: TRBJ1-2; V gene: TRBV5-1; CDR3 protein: CASSGGQRHNPGYTF; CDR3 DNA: TGCGCCAGCAGCGGGGGACAACGACATAATCCCGGCTACACCTTC
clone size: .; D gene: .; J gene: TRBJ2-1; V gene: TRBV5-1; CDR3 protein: CASSLAPGDYNEQFF; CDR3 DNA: TGCGCCAGCAGCTTGGCCCCGGGGGATTACAATGAGCAGTTCTTC
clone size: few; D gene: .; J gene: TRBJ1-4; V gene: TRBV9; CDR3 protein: CASSFSPEGEKLFF; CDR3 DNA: TGTGCCAGCAGCTTCAGCCCAGAGGGTGAAAAACTGTTTTTT
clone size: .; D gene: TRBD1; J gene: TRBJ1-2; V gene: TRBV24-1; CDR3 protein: CATSEGQGAIGYTF; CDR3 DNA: TGTGCCACCAGTGAAGGACAGGGGGCGATTGGCTACACCTTC
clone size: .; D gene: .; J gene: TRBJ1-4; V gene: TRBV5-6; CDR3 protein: CASSPLAGEKLFF; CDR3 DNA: TGTGCCAGCAGCCCCCTGGCGGGGGAAAAACTGTTTTTT
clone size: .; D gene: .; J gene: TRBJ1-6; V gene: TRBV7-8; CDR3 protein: CASSVSGMVNSPLHF; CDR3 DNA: TGTGCCAGCAGCGTGTCAGGGATGGTGAATTCACCCCTCCACTTT
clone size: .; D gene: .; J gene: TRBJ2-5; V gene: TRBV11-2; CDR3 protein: CASSLEPRGIETQYF; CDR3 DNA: TGTGCCAGCAGCTTGGAACCGAGGGGGATAGAGACCCAGTACTTC
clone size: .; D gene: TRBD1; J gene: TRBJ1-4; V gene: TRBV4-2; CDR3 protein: CASSQADRDDEKLFF; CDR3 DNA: TGTGCCAGCAGCCAAGCGGACAGGGATGATGAAAAACTGTTTTTT
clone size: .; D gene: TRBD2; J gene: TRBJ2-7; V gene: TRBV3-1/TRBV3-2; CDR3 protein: CASAFSGRGGQSEQYF; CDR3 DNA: TGTGCCAGCGCCTTCTCAGGGCGGGGGGGGCAGAGCGAGCAGTACTTC
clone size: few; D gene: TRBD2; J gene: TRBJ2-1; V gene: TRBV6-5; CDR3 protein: CASSRLAGGNNEQFF; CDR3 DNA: TGTGCCAGCAGTAGATTAGCGGGGGGGAACAATGAGCAGTTCTTC
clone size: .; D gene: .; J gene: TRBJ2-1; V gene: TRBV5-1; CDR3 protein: CASSLQGRYNEQFF; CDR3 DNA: TGCGCCAGCAGCTTACAGGGGAGGTACAATGAGCAGTTCTTC
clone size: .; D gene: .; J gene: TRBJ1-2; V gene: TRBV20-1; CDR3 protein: CSAYRLGGYTF; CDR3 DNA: TGCAGTGCTTACCGACTCGGCGGCTACACCTTC
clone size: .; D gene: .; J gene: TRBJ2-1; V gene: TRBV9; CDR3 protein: CASSGSSYNEQFF; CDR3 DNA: TGTGCCAGCAGCGGCAGCTCCTACAATGAGCAGTTCTTC
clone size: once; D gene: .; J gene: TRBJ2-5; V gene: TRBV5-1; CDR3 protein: CASSLTSSGGETQYF; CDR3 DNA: TGCGCCAGCAGCTTGACTAGCAGTGGAGGGGAGACCCAGTACTTC
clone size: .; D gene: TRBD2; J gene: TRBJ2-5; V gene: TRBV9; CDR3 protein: CASSVGTSQGRHQYF; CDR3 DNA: TGTGCCAGCAGCGTGGGGACTAGCCAAGGCCGGCACCAGTACTTC
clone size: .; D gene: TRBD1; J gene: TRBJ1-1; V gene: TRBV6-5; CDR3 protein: CASSSGQGGTEAFF; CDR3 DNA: TGTGCCAGCAGTTCCGGACAGGGTGGCACTGAAGCTTTCTTT
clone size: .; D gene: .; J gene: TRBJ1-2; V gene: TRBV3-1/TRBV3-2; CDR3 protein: CASSPNRDTPSYGYTF; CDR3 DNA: TGTGCCAGCAGCCCCAACCGGGACACTCCGAGTTATGGCTACACCTTC
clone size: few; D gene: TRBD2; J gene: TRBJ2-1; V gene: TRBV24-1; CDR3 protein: CATSDAGGPWDEQFF; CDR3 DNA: TGTGCCACCAGTGATGCGGGAGGGCCCTGGGATGAGCAGTTCTTC
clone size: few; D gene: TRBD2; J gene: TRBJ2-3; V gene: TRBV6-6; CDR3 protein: CASSRGGLAGGKFGNTQYF; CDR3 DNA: TGTGCCAGCAGTCGGGGTGGACTAGCGGGAGGGAAATTTGGAAATACGCAGTATTTT
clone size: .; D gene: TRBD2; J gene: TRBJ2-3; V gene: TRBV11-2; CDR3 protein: CASSRLAGGADTQYF; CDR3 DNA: TGTGCCAGCAGCCGACTAGCGGGCGGGGCAGATACGCAGTATTTT
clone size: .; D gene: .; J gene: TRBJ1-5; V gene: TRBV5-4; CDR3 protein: CASSLETGPQHF; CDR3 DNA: TGTGCCAGCAGCTTAGAAACGGGGCCCCAGCATTTT
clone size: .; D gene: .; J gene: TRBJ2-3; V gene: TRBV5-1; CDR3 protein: CASTGTPVTDTQYF; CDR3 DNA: TGCGCCAGCACCGGGACACCCGTCACAGATACGCAGTATTTT
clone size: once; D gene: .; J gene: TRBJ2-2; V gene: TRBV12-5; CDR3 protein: CASGPRNTGELFF; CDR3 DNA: TGTGCTAGTGGTCCCAGGAACACCGGGGAGCTGTTTTTT
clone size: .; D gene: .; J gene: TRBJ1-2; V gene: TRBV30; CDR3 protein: CAWSGNSPGTKNGYTF; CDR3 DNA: TGTGCCTGGAGCGGTAACTCACCCGGGACAAAAAATGGCTACACCTTC
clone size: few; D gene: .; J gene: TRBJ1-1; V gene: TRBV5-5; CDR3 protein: CASSLQGMNTEAFF; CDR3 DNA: TGTGCCAGCAGCTTGCAGGGAATGAACACTGAAGCTTTCTTT
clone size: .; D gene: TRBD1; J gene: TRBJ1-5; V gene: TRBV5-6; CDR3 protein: CASSLGSGQGGNQPQHF; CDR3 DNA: TGTGCCAGCAGCTTGGGGAGCGGACAGGGAGGAAATCAGCCCCAGCATTTT
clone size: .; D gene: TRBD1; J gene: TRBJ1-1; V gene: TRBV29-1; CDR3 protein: CSVTGGIRDTEAFF; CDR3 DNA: TGCAGCGTAACAGGGGGGATAAGGGACACTGAAGCTTTCTTT
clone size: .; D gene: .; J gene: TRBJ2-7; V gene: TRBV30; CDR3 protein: CAWSIGIKSYEQYF; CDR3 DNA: TGTGCCTGGAGTATCGGGATAAAGAGCTACGAGCAGTACTTC
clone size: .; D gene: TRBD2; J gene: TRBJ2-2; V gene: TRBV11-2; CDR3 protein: CASSLVLAGGGNTGELFF; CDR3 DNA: TGTGCCAGCAGCTTAGTGCTAGCGGGAGGGGGTAACACCGGGGAGCTGTTTTTT
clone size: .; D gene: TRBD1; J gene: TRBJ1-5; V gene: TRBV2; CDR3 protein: CASRAGTVSNQPQHF; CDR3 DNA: TGTGCCAGCAGAGCCGGGACAGTTAGCAATCAGCCCCAGCATTTT
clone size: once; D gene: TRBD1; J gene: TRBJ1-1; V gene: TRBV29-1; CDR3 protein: CSVRQGGTEAFF; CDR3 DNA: TGCAGCGTCCGACAGGGGGGCACTGAAGCTTTCTTT
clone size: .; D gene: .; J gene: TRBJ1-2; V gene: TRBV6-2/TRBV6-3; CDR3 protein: CASSHDSYGYTF; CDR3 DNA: TGTGCCAGCAGCCATGACAGTTATGGCTACACCTTC
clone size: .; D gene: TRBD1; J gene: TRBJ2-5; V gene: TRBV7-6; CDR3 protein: CASSRQGVGQETQYF; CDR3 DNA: TGTGCCAGCAGCCGACAGGGGGTTGGTCAAGAGACCCAGTACTTC
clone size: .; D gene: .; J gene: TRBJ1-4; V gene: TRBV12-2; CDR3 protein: CASRSGRTGPMLGNEKLFF; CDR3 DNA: TGTGCAAGTCGTTCGGGCCGGACAGGGCCCATGCTGGGTAATGAAAAACTGTTTTTT
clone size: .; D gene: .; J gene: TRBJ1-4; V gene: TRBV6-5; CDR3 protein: CASSQGHSSNEKLFF; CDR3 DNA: TGTGCCAGCAGTCAGGGACACTCGTCTAATGAAAAACTGTTTTTT